The 20 T cell receptor beta chains below all came from one sample that was sequenced in a study of blood T cells in healthy people across ages. A second PCR of about 6 to 11 cycles used a sample-barcoded 5' primer and a J-beta primer mix. Using its own MiXCR run on the 5' RACE reads, TCRdb lists one record per CDR3 protein. The sample includes some 1.7 million distinct CDR3 sequences, roughly 28% of them seen just once. Sequenced material: blood. The receptor source for this set is a woman aged 30 to 39 in good health.

The chain uses TRBV6-1 and TRBJ2-3; TRBD1 agrees at 9 bases. This CDR3 has 18 residues. Germline CDR1 and CDR2: MNHNS and SASEGT. V shed 6 bases and J 0 bases; nucleotides not matched to a gene: 13. The CDR3 DNA sequence: TGTGCCAGCAGCCCATTTGGTCGGACAGGGGCTAGCACAGATACGCAGTATTTT. The encoded protein is CASSPFGRTGASTDTQYF.

A few counts support this clonotype. This chain links TRBV11-2 with TRBJ1-1; D may be TRBD1 (5 bases). The CDR3 runs 15 residues. The germline V and J ends were trimmed by 1 base and 4 bases, with 13 bases remaining between them. Germline CDR1 is SGHAT and CDR2 is FQNNGV. Here the CDR3 DNA reads TGTGCCAGCAGCTTAGGCAGGGTGGCGGGCACTGAAGCTTTCTTT. Translation gives CASSLGRVAGTEAFF. The variable domain in full, completed from reference TRBV11-2 and TRBJ1-1, reads EAGVAQSPRYKIIEKRQSVAFWCNPISGHATLYWYQQILGQGPKLLIQFQNNGVVDDSQLPKDRFSAERLKGVDSTLKIQPAKLEDSAVYLCASSLGRVAGTEAFFGQGTRLTVV.

The V and J genes are TRBV7-6 and TRBJ1-1; D unclear. V lost 6 bases, J lost 4 bases, and 24 bases lay in between. Per germline, CDR1 SGHVS and CDR2 FNYEAQ. CDR3 size: 17 residues. The CDR3 region has the DNA TGTGCCAGCAGGAAAGTTCGGAACCTGGGAGGCGGCACTGAAGCTTTCTTT. This translates into CASRKVRNLGGGTEAFF.

V gene TRBV20-1 combines with J gene TRBJ1-1; no clear D gene. Germline V CDR1 and CDR2: DFQATT, SNEGSKA (reference sequence). The V end lost 2 bases, the J end lost 2 bases, and 9 bases lay between the germline ends. This CDR3 is 13 amino acids long. CDR3 sequence: CSARRSVNTEAFF. CDR3 bases: TGCAGTGCTAGACGTTCGGTAAACACTGAAGCTTTCTTT.

This chain connects TRBV6-5 to TRBJ1-2, with D tentatively TRBD1 (6 bases). The CDR3 runs to 14 residues. Trimming left V 0 bases short and J 7 bases short, with 12 bases between. Germline V gene sequence: CDR1 MNHEY, CDR2 SVGAGI. The DNA of the CDR3 is TGTGCCAGCAGTTACTCGAGTCAGGGGTCTGGCTACACCTTC. Amino acids: CASSYSSQGSGYTF.

In its sample, this clonotype was seen many times. The V and J genes are TRBV29-1 and TRBJ2-1; D remains ambiguous. Trimming took 5 bases from V and 5 from J, leaving 16 bases between them. The germline V gene has CDR1 SQVTM and CDR2 ANQGSEA. The CDR3 is made up of 14 amino acids. CDR3 DNA: TGCAGCGTTCATCCCACGATGGAGAACAATGAGCAGTTCTTC. As protein: CSVHPTMENNEQFF.

This clonotype was observed a handful of times. The chain employs TRBV27 and TRBJ2-7, with 8 positions matching TRBD1. The V and J ends lost 5 bases and 3 bases, in that order; junction bases with no gene match: 6. Germline V gene lookup returns CDR1 MNHEY and CDR2 SMNVEV (reference sequence). The CDR3 is made up of 14 amino acids. The CDR3 nucleotides are TGTGCCAGCAGTAGGACAGGGATCAACTACGAGCAGTACTTC. Encoded protein: CASSRTGINYEQYF.

This clonotype came up many times. This chain uses TRBV5-1 with TRBJ2-1, with 8 bases identical to TRBD2. V shed 7 bases and J 2 bases; nucleotides not matched to a gene: 5. Germline V CDR1 and CDR2: SGHRS, YFSETQ. This CDR3 comprises 14 residues. DNA for the CDR3: TGCGCCAGCTTTCCGGGGGGGGCCTACAATGAGCAGTTCTTC. Translation: CASFPGGAYNEQFF.

Only one count was recorded for this clonotype. The chain joins TRBV7-3 to TRBJ2-2, with D perhaps TRBD1 (7 bases). Looked up from germline, CDR1 is SGHTA and CDR2 is FQGTGA. The CDR3 consists of 15 residues. The ends were cut back, 7 bases at V and 2 bases at J, with 14 bases in the middle. The CDR3 protein is CASTQGGTNTGELFF. CDR3 in DNA: TGTGCCAGCACCCAGGGGGGCACAAACACCGGGGAGCTGTTTTTT.

This clonotype was seen a handful of times. This chain connects TRBV7-7 to TRBJ2-5; D perhaps matches TRBD1 (6 bases). V was pared by 1 base and J by 5 bases, with 14 bases between. This CDR3 comprises 15 residues. Per germline, CDR1 SSHAT and CDR2 FNYEAQ (reference sequence). The CDR3 nucleotides read TGTGCCAGCAGCTTAGAACAGGGAGCCTTGGAGACCCAGTACTTC. This gives the protein CASSLEQGALETQYF. The variable domain in full, with the rest retrieved from reference TRBV7-7 and TRBJ2-5, is GAGVSQSPRYKVTKRGQDVTLRCDPISSHATLYWYQQALGQGPEFLTYFNYEAQPDKSGLPSDRFSAERPEGSISTLTIQRTEQRDSAMYRCASSLEQGALETQYFGPGTRLLVL.

Comment on this clonotype: This sequence may be a read error, since a much larger clone differs from it by one base. The V call is TRBV20-1, the J call TRBJ2-3; TRBD2 matches at 8 bases. J lost 5 bases, V lost 5 bases, and 9 bases had no gene match. This CDR3 has 14 residues. Per germline, CDR1 DFQATT and CDR2 SNEGSKA (reference sequence). CDR3 sequence reads: CSAPTSGNIDTQYF. CDR3 bases: TGCAGTGCTCCAACTAGCGGTAACATAGATACGCAGTATTTT.

This clonotype appeared a few times. V gene TRBV20-1 combines with J gene TRBJ2-7; tentatively, D is TRBD2 (5 bases). The CDR3 has 11 residues. Trimming pared 2 bases from V and 7 bases from J, leaving 9 bases between. Per the germline V gene, CDR1 is DFQATT and CDR2 is SNEGSKA (reference sequence). In DNA, the CDR3 is TGCAGTGCTAGATACGGGGATGAGCAGTACTTC. Translated, it gives CSARYGDEQYF.

The chain couples TRBV15 to TRBJ1-2; TRBD1 might be the D (6 bases). Germline CDR1 is LNHNV and CDR2 is YYDKDF (reference sequence). V lost 0 bases and J lost 4, with 12 bases in between. This CDR3 is built from 15 residues. CDR3: CATSRDSNRAYGYTF. CDR3 sequence (DNA): TGTGCCACCAGCAGAGACTCCAACAGGGCCTATGGCTACACCTTC.

This clonotype was found a few times. V and J are TRBV2 and TRBJ2-1, with D tentatively TRBD1 or TRBD2 (5 bases each). This CDR3 contains 13 residues. Trimming removed 5 bases at V and 10 bases at J, with 15 bases between. The germline CDR1 and CDR2 sequences are SNHLY and FYNNEI. The CDR3 nucleotides read TGTGCCAGCAGTCCTGGGGACGGCGAGGAGCAGTTCTTC. Translated: CASSPGDGEEQFF.

This clonotype was seen only a few times. This chain uses TRBV29-1 with TRBJ2-5; 8 bases are shared with TRBD2. V lost 5 bases to trimming and J lost 7 bases; unmatched junction nucleotides: 9. CDR3 length equals 13 residues. The germline CDR1 and CDR2 sequences are SQVTM and ANQGSEA. The CDR3: CSVTGTREVTQYF. The CDR3 coding sequence is TGCAGCGTTACCGGGACTAGGGAGGTGACCCAGTACTTC.

Many counts were recorded for this clonotype. The J gene is TRBJ2-1, the V gene TRBV7-2; TRBD2 matches 12 bases. The V and J ends lost 7 bases and 7 bases, in that order; junction bases with no gene match: 11. The CDR3 runs 16 residues. The V gene's germline CDR1 is SGHTA and CDR2 FQGNSA. CDR3 nucleotide sequence: TGTGCCAGCACCGACACTGGGACTAGCGGGTTTAATGAGCAGTTCTTC. Translation gives CASTDTGTSGFNEQFF.

The V call is TRBV7-6, the J call TRBJ2-4; tentative D call: TRBD2 (6 bases). The V and J ends lost 4 bases and 5 bases respectively, with 21 bases between them. CDR3 length equals 17 residues. Germline assignment: CDR1 SGHVS and CDR2 FNYEAQ. The CDR3 coding sequence is TGTGCCAGCAGCTCCGGACCGGCGGCGGGATTCGAAAACATTCAGTACTTC. This gives the protein CASSSGPAAGFENIQYF.

The sample holds a few counts of this clonotype. The gene calls are TRBV27 and TRBJ2-1, with 7 bases that match TRBD2. The CDR3 runs to 17 residues. Trimming at V came to 0 bases and at J to 7 bases, leaving 12 bases not matched to a gene. Germline loops: CDR1 MNHEY, CDR2 SMNVEV (reference sequence). This CDR3 is CASSLSSAGPPGNEQFF. The DNA for the CDR3 is TGTGCCAGCAGTTTATCGTCAGCGGGGCCCCCTGGGAATGAGCAGTTCTTC.

This clonotype has a handful of counts. V usage is TRBV7-3 and J usage is TRBJ1-1; D gene ambiguous. Between the trimmed V and J ends, which lost 5 bases and 2 bases, there was a span of 9 bases. The germline gives CDR1 SGHTA, CDR2 FQGTGA. This CDR3 comprises 13 residues. The CDR3 loop reads CASSPDINTEAFF. The DNA for the CDR3 is TGTGCCAGCAGCCCCGACATCAACACTGAAGCTTTCTTT.

This clonotype was counted between two and nine times. The chain carries TRBV28 and TRBJ2-1; TRBD2 agrees at 12 bases. CDR1 MDHEN and CDR2 SYDVKM come from the germline V gene. The CDR3 runs 17 residues. Trimming removed 6 bases from V and 7 bases from J; junction bases left unmatched: 13. The CDR3 protein is CASSPRLLAGGINEQFF. As DNA, the CDR3 is TGTGCCAGCAGCCCAAGGCTACTAGCGGGGGGAATTAATGAGCAGTTCTTC. Full variable domain (rest looked up from reference TRBV28 and TRBJ2-1): DVKVTQSSRYLVKRTGEKVFLECVQDMDHENMFWYRQDPGLGLRLIYFSYDVKMKEKGDIPEGYSVSREKKERFSLILESASTNQTSMYLCASSPRLLAGGINEQFFGPGTRLTVL.